The T cell receptor beta chain under discussion was sequenced for a study of OX40 agonist ivuxolimab in advanced cancers. V was shortened by 3 bases and J by 2 bases, with 13 bases between the two germline ends. This CDR3 comprises 15 residues. The V gene's germline CDR1 is LGHNA and CDR2 YSLEER. Libraries were prepared by immunoSEQ multiplex PCR; TCRdb keeps only in-frame clonotypes and omits some of them. Seen here are 70,000 to 85,000 clones, approximately 95% observed once, and the top ten hold roughly 9.6%. This material consisted of CD4+ or CD8+ T cells sorted from blood, taken in a trial of the OX40 agonist ivuxolimab. This TCR came from an adult with an advanced solid tumor such as melanoma, head and neck, liver or kidney cancer. The chain has TRBV4-3 and TRBJ2-5; TRBD2 is a possible D gene (6 bases). The CDR3 here is CASSHSLRGQETQYF. The CDR3 DNA reads as TGCGCCAGCAGCCACTCCCTCCGGGGGCAAGAGACCCAGTACTTC.